The 25 T cell receptor beta chains below come from one sample, sequenced in a study of blood T cell repertoires in COVID-19. Sequenced by immunoSEQ multiplex PCR; TCRdb stores in-frame clones only, minus some. This sample carries more than 65,000 clones, less than 90% of them seen once, and the ten largest clones take around 5.3%. Sequenced input: peripheral blood. These receptors were taken from a man in his 60s with active or convalescent COVID-19.

This clone was picked up a small number of times. The chain carries TRBV9 and TRBJ1-2; TRBD1 agrees at 12 bases. The V and J ends lost 3 bases and 7 bases, in that order; junction bases with no gene match: 13. Per germline, CDR1 SGDLS and CDR2 YYNGEE. The CDR3 totals 17 residues. The CDR3 reads CASSAFPGTGGASGYTF. In nucleotides, the CDR3 is TGTGCCAGCAGCGCCTTCCCCGGGACAGGGGGCGCAAGTGGCTACACCTTC. The full variable domain, its missing parts supplied by reference TRBV9 and TRBJ1-2, is DSGVTQTPKHLITATGQRVTLRCSPRSGDLSVYWYQQSLDQGLQFLIQYYNGEERAKGNILERFSAQQFPDLHSELNLSSLELGDSALYFCASSAFPGTGGASGYTFGSGTRLTVV.

V usage is TRBV7-8 and J usage is TRBJ2-2; D gene unclear. CDR3 length equals 14 residues. Germline CDR1 and CDR2: SGHVS and FQNEAQ. The germline V and J ends were trimmed by 8 bases and 0 bases, with 10 bases remaining between them. The CDR3 DNA sequence: TGTGCCAGCGGCTCTCGCGCGAACACCGGGGAGCTGTTTTTT. Translated, it gives CASGSRANTGELFF.

The chain links TRBV11-2 to TRBJ1-1; D perhaps matches TRBD1 (6 bases). Per germline, CDR1 SGHAT and CDR2 FQNNGV. The CDR3 is made up of 14 amino acids. V was shortened by 0 bases and J by 5 bases, with 10 bases between the two germline ends. The CDR3 DNA is TGTGCCAGCAGCTTAGATCCGAGGGGGACTGAAGCTTTCTTT. It is translated as CASSLDPRGTEAFF. The variable domain in full, with the rest retrieved from reference TRBV11-2 and TRBJ1-1, is EAGVAQSPRYKIIEKRQSVAFWCNPISGHATLYWYQQILGQGPKLLIQFQNNGVVDDSQLPKDRFSAERLKGVDSTLKIQPAKLEDSAVYLCASSLDPRGTEAFFGQGTRLTVV.

The chain couples TRBV7-2 to TRBJ1-1; tentatively, D is TRBD1 (6 bases). The germline V gene has CDR1 SGHTA and CDR2 FQGNSA. V lost 4 bases to trimming and J lost 2 bases, with 17 bases between them. The CDR3 covers 16 residues. CDR3 region: CASSSQGGHSNTEAFF. The DNA for the CDR3 is TGTGCCAGCAGCTCCCAAGGGGGTCACTCAAACACTGAAGCTTTCTTT.

The chain employs TRBV9 and TRBJ2-3; D is perhaps TRBD1 (5 bases). V lost 0 bases to trimming and J lost 5 bases, with 10 bases between them. Germline CDR1 SGDLS, CDR2 YYNGEE. The CDR3 is 14 residues long. The CDR3 region is CASSVGQGKDTQYF. The CDR3 nucleotides are TGTGCCAGCAGCGTAGGGCAGGGCAAAGATACGCAGTATTTT.

The CDR3 is CASRQDRGGTKSTDTQYF. DNA of the CDR3: TGTGCCAGCCGACAGGACAGGGGAGGAACGAAAAGCACAGATACGCAGTATTTT. The V gene is TRBV27, the J gene TRBJ2-3, with TRBD1 matching 9 bases. Germline CDR1 MNHEY, CDR2 SMNVEV (reference sequence). Trimming took 8 bases from V and 0 from J; bases not matched to a gene: 15. The CDR3 loop spans 18 amino acids.

This rearrangement joins TRBV5-6 to TRBJ2-4; possibly TRBD1 for D (6 bases). The CDR3 length is 15 residues. Trimming shortened V by 4 bases and J by 3 bases, and 14 bases separated the two germline ends. Germline V gene data show CDR1 as SGHDT and CDR2 as YYEEEE. The CDR3 sequence: CASSADLGGKNIQYF. The CDR3, as DNA: TGTGCCAGCAGCGCTGACTTAGGGGGCAAAAACATTCAGTACTTC.

This clone has only a few counts. V is TRBV5-4 and J is TRBJ2-2, with TRBD1 matching 8 bases. Germline V gene data show CDR1 as SGHNT and CDR2 as YYREEE (reference sequence). This CDR3 region has 14 residues. V lost 3 bases, J lost 6 bases, and 4 bases stayed unmatched. CDR3 sequence reads: CASSWTGNSGELFF. In DNA form, the CDR3 reads TGTGCCAGCAGCTGGACAGGGAATTCCGGGGAGCTGTTTTTT.

This chain joins TRBV6-5 and TRBJ2-7; 9 bases line up with TRBD1. The CDR3 has 13 residues. The ends lost 8 bases at V and 5 bases at J; junction bases unmatched: 7. Germline lookup yields CDR1 MNHEY and CDR2 SVGAGI. This CDR3 reads CASEGQGPNEQYF. The CDR3 DNA follows: TGTGCCAGCGAGGGACAGGGCCCAAACGAGCAGTACTTC.

This clone has just one count. This sequence joins TRBV5-6 and TRBJ1-1, with 9 bases fitting TRBD1. V shed 0 bases, J shed 4 bases, and the junction held 7 bases outside the gene matches. The CDR3 is 16 residues long. The germline CDR1 and CDR2 sequences are SGHDT and YYEEEE. In DNA form, the CDR3 reads TGTGCCAGCAGCTTGGGGGGACAGGGCGGCGGCACTGAAGCTTTCTTT. It specifies CASSLGGQGGGTEAFF.

The CDR3 protein is CASSLTGENYGYTF. CDR3 nucleotides: TGTGCCAGCAGTTTAACAGGGGAAAACTATGGCTACACCTTC. The chain employs TRBV13 and TRBJ1-2, with 7 positions matching TRBD1. CDR1 PRHDT and CDR2 FYEKMQ come from the germline V gene (reference sequence). The J segment lost 2 bases and the V segment lost 6 bases, leaving 6 bases of the junction unmatched. The CDR3 has 14 residues.

V usage is TRBV5-4 and J usage is TRBJ1-2; 8 bases align to TRBD1. CDR3 length: 15 residues. The trim removed 4 bases at V and 3 bases at J, leaving 8 bases unmatched. CDR1 SGHNT and CDR2 YYREEE come from the germline V gene (reference sequence). The CDR3: CASSLRTGRDYGYTF. Here the CDR3 DNA reads TGTGCCAGCAGCCTTCGGACAGGGAGGGACTATGGCTACACCTTC. Full variable domain (missing parts from reference TRBV5-4 and TRBJ1-2): ETGVTQSPTHLIKTRGQQVTLRCSSQSGHNTVSWYQQALGQGPQFIFQYYREEENGRGNFPPRFSGLQFPNYSSELNVNALELDDSALYLCASSLRTGRDYGYTFGSGTRLTVV.

This clone occurred once. The genes are TRBV6-5 and TRBJ2-1; 9 positions match TRBD1. Trimming removed 2 bases from V and 8 bases from J; junction bases left unmatched: 7. This CDR3 is built from 15 residues. Germline lookup yields CDR1 MNHEY and CDR2 SVGAGI. The CDR3 DNA sequence: TGTGCCAGCAGTTACGTGGACAGGGGCTCCCATGAGCAGTTCTTC. Its translation: CASSYVDRGSHEQFF.

The chain carries TRBV6-4 and TRBJ1-3, with D uncertain. The CDR3 is 14 amino acids. With 8 bases removed from V and 2 bases from J, the gap between germline ends came to 13 bases. Germline-derived CDR1 and CDR2 are MRHNA and SNTAGT. CDR3 sequence (DNA): TGTGCCAGCCCTATGCAGAGGGCTGGAAACACCATATATTTT. Translation gives CASPMQRAGNTIYF.

As to this clone: This specimen includes other DNA sequences encoding the same CDR3. J is TRBJ2-2 and V is TRBV7-3; D is ambiguous. Germline V gene data show CDR1 as SGHTA and CDR2 as FQGTGA. V lost 5 bases to trimming and J lost 3 bases, with 4 bases between them. CDR3 length: 12 amino acids. CDR3 nucleotides: TGTGCCAGCAGCACTGACACCGGGGAGCTGTTTTTT. Translation gives CASSTDTGELFF.

This CDR3 is CASSIKAGTSGVYEQYF. For the CDR3, the DNA is TGTGCCAGTAGTATAAAGGCCGGGACTAGCGGGGTGTACGAGCAGTACTTC. The chain links TRBV19 to TRBJ2-7, with 13 bases identical to TRBD2. The CDR3 consists of 17 residues. Germline CDR1 and CDR2: LNHDA and SQIVND (reference sequence). J lost 4 bases, V lost 2 bases, and 8 bases had no gene match.

The chain has TRBV9 and TRBJ2-7; 9 bases are a match to TRBD2. Trimming at V came to 0 bases and at J to 7 bases, leaving 5 bases not matched to a gene. Germline assignment: CDR1 SGDLS and CDR2 YYNGEE. This CDR3 has 14 amino acids. The CDR3 DNA is TGTGCCAGCAGCGTAGGGGGACTAGCTCGAGAGCAGTACTTC. It codes for CASSVGGLAREQYF.

The V call is TRBV9, the J call TRBJ1-1, with 9 bases matching TRBD1. V shed 6 bases, J shed 2 bases, and the junction held 14 bases outside the gene matches. This CDR3 is 17 amino acids long. CDR1 is SGDLS, CDR2 YYNGEE, per germline. CDR3 sequence reads: CASNNRQGELGNTEAFF. The DNA of the CDR3 is TGTGCCAGCAATAACCGACAGGGGGAACTGGGAAACACTGAAGCTTTCTTT.

The V call is TRBV5-5, the J call TRBJ2-3; 9 bases are shared with TRBD1. The CDR3 is 15 amino acids. Germline CDR1 reads SGHKS; CDR2 reads YYEKEE (reference sequence). V shed 3 bases and J 4 bases; nucleotides not matched to a gene: 6. The chain's CDR3 is CASSWGQGGSDTQYF. CDR3 DNA sequence: TGTGCCAGCAGCTGGGGACAGGGAGGGTCAGATACGCAGTATTTT. The full variable domain, completed using reference TRBV5-5 and TRBJ2-3, is DAGVTQSPTHLIKTRGQQVTLRCSPISGHKSVSWYQQVLGQGPQFIFQYYEKEERGRGNFPDRFSARQFPNYSSELNVNALLLGDSALYLCASSWGQGGSDTQYFGPGTRLTVL.

The chain carries TRBV27 and TRBJ2-3; D perhaps matches TRBD2 (7 bases). Trimming took 0 bases from V and 5 from J, leaving 9 bases between them. This CDR3 has 14 amino acids. CDR1 MNHEY and CDR2 SMNVEV come from the germline V gene (reference sequence). The CDR3 DNA is TGTGCCAGCAGTTTATCAGGGGGGGGAGATACGCAGTATTTT. Residues: CASSLSGGGDTQYF.

V gene TRBV9 combines with J gene TRBJ2-3, with D possibly matching TRBD2 (5 bases). Germline V CDR1 and CDR2: SGDLS, YYNGEE. The CDR3 runs 14 residues. Deletions cut 1 base from V and 0 bases from J, with 6 bases between. The CDR3 spells CASSVRGSTDTQYF. DNA for the CDR3: TGTGCCAGCAGCGTACGCGGGAGCACAGATACGCAGTATTTT.

The chain carries TRBV27 and TRBJ2-7; 8 positions match TRBD1. V shed 6 bases, J shed 3 bases, and the junction held 4 bases outside the gene matches. The CDR3 sequence is 13 residues long. Per germline, CDR1 MNHEY and CDR2 SMNVEV (reference sequence). CDR3 in DNA: TGTGCCAGCAGACGGGACAGGCACTACGAGCAGTACTTC. This encodes CASRRDRHYEQYF.

The chain carries TRBV19 and TRBJ1-1; TRBD1 is a possible D gene (5 bases). Germline V lookup: CDR1 LNHDA, CDR2 SQIVND (reference sequence). V lost 10 bases and J 6 bases, leaving 18 bases between the germline ends. The CDR3 is 13 amino acids. The CDR3 spells CATSDSFSSEAFF. The CDR3 coding sequence is TGTGCCACCAGCGACAGTTTTAGCTCTGAAGCTTTCTTT.

This chain links TRBV10-3 with TRBJ1-2; TRBD1 matches 7 bases. Losses at the gene ends were 7 bases for V and 8 bases for J; bases not matched to a gene: 16. Germline lookup yields CDR1 ENHRY and CDR2 SYGVKD. The CDR3 length is 15 residues. CDR3 sequence reads: CAIKIEGASLGGYTF. The CDR3 coding sequence is TGTGCCATCAAAATCGAGGGGGCTTCTCTCGGGGGCTACACCTTC.

J is TRBJ1-2 and V is TRBV6-1, with D possibly matching TRBD1 (6 bases). CDR1 MNHNS and CDR2 SASEGT come from the germline V gene. V was pared by 0 bases and J by 1 base, with 12 bases between. This CDR3 has 16 residues. The CDR3 loop reads CASSEAGASFNYGYTF. In DNA form, the CDR3 reads TGTGCCAGCAGTGAAGCGGGGGCAAGTTTTAACTATGGCTACACCTTC.